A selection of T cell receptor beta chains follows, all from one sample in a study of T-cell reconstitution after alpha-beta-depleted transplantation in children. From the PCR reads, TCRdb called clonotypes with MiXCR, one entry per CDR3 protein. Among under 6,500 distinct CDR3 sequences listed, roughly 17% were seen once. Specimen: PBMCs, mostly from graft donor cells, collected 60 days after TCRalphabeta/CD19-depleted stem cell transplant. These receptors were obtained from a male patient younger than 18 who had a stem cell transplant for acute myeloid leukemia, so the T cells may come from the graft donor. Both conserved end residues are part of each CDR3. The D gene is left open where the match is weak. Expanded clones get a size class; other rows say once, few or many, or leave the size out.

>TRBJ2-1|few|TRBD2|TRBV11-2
CASSLGGGAVSSPYNEQFF
TGTGCCAGCAGCTTGGGCGGGGGGGCCGTATCGTCCCCCTACAATGAGCAGTTCTTC
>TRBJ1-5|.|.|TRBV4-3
CASSQDLDQPQHF
TGCGCCAGCAGCCAAGATCTAGATCAGCCCCAGCATTTT
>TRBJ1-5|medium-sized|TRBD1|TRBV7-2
CASTLTGNSNQPQHF
TGTGCCAGCACCTTGACAGGGAATAGCAATCAGCCCCAGCATTTT
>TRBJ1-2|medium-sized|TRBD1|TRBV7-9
CASSLWTGGYYYYGYTF
TGTGCCAGCAGCTTATGGACAGGGGGCTACTATTACTATGGCTACACCTTC
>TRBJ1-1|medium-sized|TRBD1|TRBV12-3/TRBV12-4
CASRQDRGPTEAFF
TGTGCCAGCAGACAGGACAGGGGGCCCACTGAAGCTTTCTTT
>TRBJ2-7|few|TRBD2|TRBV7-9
CASSLYPYGLAGGSPYF
TGTGCCAGCAGCTTATATCCGTATGGACTAGCGGGAGGATCACCGTACTTC
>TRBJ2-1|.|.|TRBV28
CASSPIMGSLAEAYNEQFF
TGTGCCAGCAGTCCCATTATGGGGTCCCTCGCGGAGGCCTACAATGAGCAGTTCTTC
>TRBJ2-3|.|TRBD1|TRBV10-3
CAISESTGGATDTQYF
TGTGCCATCAGTGAGTCGACAGGGGGCGCCACAGATACGCAGTATTTT
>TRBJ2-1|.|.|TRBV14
CASSPRRLVLEDEQFF
TGTGCCAGCAGCCCGCGAAGACTAGTTTTAGAGGATGAGCAGTTCTTC
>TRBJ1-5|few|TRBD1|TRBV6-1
CASSEGTGVQPQHF
TGTGCCAGCAGTGAGGGGACAGGGGTCCAGCCCCAGCATTTT
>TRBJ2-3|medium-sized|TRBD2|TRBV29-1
CSGGGDTQYF
TGCAGCGGGGGGGGAGATACGCAGTATTTT
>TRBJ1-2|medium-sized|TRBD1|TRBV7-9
CASSLEGTAYGYTF
TGTGCCAGCAGCTTGGAAGGGACAGCCTATGGCTACACCTTC
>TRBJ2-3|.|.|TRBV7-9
CASSKRGWDTQYF
TGTGCCAGCAGCAAAAGGGGGTGGGATACGCAGTATTTT
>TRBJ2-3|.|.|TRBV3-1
CASSLLHREGTDTQYF
TGTGCCAGCAGCCTGCTCCACAGGGAGGGCACAGATACGCAGTATTTT
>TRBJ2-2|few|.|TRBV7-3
CASSPLASGELFF
TGTGCCAGCAGCCCTCTAGCGAGCGGGGAGCTGTTTTTT
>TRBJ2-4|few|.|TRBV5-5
CASKLTFWGSDIQYF
TGTGCCAGCAAGTTAACCTTTTGGGGTTCGGACATTCAGTACTTC
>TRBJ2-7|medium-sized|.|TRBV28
CASSFPTGLHYEQYF
TGTGCCAGCAGTTTCCCCACCGGGCTCCACTACGAGCAGTACTTC
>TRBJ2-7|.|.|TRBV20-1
CSARDGAEISYEQYF
TGCAGTGCTAGAGATGGGGCGGAAATCTCCTACGAGCAGTACTTC
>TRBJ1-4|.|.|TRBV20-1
CSARETGAGRNEKLFF
TGCAGTGCTAGAGAGACGGGGGCAGGGAGGAATGAAAAACTGTTTTTT
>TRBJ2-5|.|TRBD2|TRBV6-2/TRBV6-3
CASSNGRLAGIGKETQYF
TGTGCCAGCAGTAACGGGCGACTAGCGGGAATTGGCAAGGAGACCCAGTACTTC
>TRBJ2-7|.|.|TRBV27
CASRGSSSYEQYF
TGTGCCAGCAGAGGTTCCAGCTCCTACGAGCAGTACTTC
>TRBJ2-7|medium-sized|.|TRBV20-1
CSARDPTKSYEQYF
TGCAGTGCTAGAGATCCAACAAAATCCTACGAGCAGTACTTC
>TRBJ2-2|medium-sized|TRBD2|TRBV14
CASSGRLAVNTGELFF
TGTGCCAGCAGCGGGCGACTAGCGGTCAACACCGGGGAGCTGTTTTTT
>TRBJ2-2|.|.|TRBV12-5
CASGPAGAPMGELFF
TGTGCTAGTGGCCCCGCAGGGGCCCCTATGGGGGAGCTGTTTTTT
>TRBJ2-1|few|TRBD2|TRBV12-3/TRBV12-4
CASRTSGGATYNEQFF
TGTGCCAGCAGGACTAGCGGGGGGGCTACGTACAATGAGCAGTTCTTC
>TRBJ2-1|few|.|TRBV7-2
CASSRYNEQFF
TGTGCCAGCAGCAGGTACAATGAGCAGTTCTTC
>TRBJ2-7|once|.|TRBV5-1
CASSQPWDGRGHEQYF
TGCGCCAGCAGCCAACCTTGGGACGGTCGCGGGCACGAGCAGTACTTC
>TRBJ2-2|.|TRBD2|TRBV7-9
CASSYTSGENTGELFF
TGTGCCAGCAGCTACACTAGCGGAGAGAACACCGGGGAGCTGTTTTTT
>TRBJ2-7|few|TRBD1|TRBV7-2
CASSSGQTYEQYF
TGTGCCAGCAGCTCGGGACAGACCTACGAGCAGTACTTC
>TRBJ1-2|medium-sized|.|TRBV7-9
CASSRGQNYGYTF
TGTGCCAGCAGCCGCGGGCAGAACTATGGCTACACCTTC
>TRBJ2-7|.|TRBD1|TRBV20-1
CSAGTGTGTYEQYF
TGCAGTGCTGGGACCGGGACAGGGACTTACGAGCAGTACTTC
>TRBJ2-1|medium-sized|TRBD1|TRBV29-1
CSVGRQGANEQFF
TGCAGCGTTGGAAGACAGGGGGCGAATGAGCAGTTCTTC
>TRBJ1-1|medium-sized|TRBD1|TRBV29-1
CSVRAGGVNTEAFF
TGCAGCGTTCGGGCAGGGGGCGTGAACACTGAAGCTTTCTTT
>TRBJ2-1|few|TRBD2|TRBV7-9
CASSSGTRPYNEQFF
TGTGCCAGCAGCTCCGGGACTAGACCATACAATGAGCAGTTCTTC
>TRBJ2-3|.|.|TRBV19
CASSKGMADTQYF
TGTGCCAGTAGTAAGGGGATGGCAGATACGCAGTATTTT
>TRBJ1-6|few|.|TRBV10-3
CAIMEGQYNSPLHF
TGTGCCATCATGGAGGGACAATATAATTCACCCCTCCACTTT
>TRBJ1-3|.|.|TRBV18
CASSPSPGNTIYF
TGTGCCAGCTCACCATCACCTGGAAACACCATATATTTT
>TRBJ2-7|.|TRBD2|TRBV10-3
CAGGLAGDEQYF
TGTGCCGGAGGACTAGCGGGAGACGAGCAGTACTTC
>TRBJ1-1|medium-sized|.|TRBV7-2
CASSLANTGYTEAFF
TGTGCCAGCAGCCTCGCAAATACAGGGTACACTGAAGCTTTCTTT
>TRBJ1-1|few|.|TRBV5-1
CASSSSSGWGNTEAFF
TGCGCCAGCAGCTCCTCATCAGGGTGGGGGAACACTGAAGCTTTCTTT
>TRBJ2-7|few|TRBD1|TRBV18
CASSPDRGGYEQYF
TGTGCCAGCTCACCGGACAGGGGAGGGTACGAGCAGTACTTC
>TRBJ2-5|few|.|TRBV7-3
CASSLSGQETQYF
TGTGCCAGCAGCTTAAGCGGGCAAGAGACCCAGTACTTC
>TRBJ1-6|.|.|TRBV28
CATKAGGESPLHF
TGTGCCACCAAAGCTGGGGGTGAATCACCCCTCCACTTT
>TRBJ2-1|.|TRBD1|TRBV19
CASSIGTGIYNEQFF
TGTGCCAGTAGTATAGGGACAGGCATCTACAATGAGCAGTTCTTC
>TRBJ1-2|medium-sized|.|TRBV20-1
CSARVGYGYTF
TGCAGTGCTAGGGTCGGCTATGGCTACACCTTC
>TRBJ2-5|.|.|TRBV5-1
CASSLRAGETQYF
TGCGCCAGCAGCTTACGAGCAGGGGAGACCCAGTACTTC
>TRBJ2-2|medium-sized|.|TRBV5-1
CASSPLQGSTGELFF
TGCGCCAGCAGCCCACTCCAGGGGAGCACCGGGGAGCTGTTTTTT
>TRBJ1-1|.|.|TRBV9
CASSGQQGNTEAFF
TGTGCCAGCAGCGGACAACAGGGGAACACTGAAGCTTTCTTT
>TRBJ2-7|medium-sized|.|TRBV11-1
CASSLWTELSYEQYF
TGTGCCAGCAGCCTCTGGACCGAGCTCTCCTACGAGCAGTACTTC
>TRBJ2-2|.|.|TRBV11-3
CASSFRVGELFF
TGTGCCAGCAGCTTCCGTGTCGGGGAGCTGTTTTTT
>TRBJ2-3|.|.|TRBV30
CAWSRGGRPDTQYF
TGTGCCTGGAGTAGGGGGGGGAGGCCAGATACGCAGTATTTT
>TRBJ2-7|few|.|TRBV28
CASSRGLEQYF
TGTGCCAGCAGCCGAGGGTTGGAGCAGTACTTC
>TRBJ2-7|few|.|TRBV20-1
CSARRGGESSYEQYF
TGCAGTGCTAGAAGGGGCGGGGAAAGCTCCTACGAGCAGTACTTC
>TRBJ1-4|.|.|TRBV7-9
CASSEGGRGEKLFF
TGTGCCAGCAGCGAGGGGGGCAGGGGCGAAAAACTGTTTTTT
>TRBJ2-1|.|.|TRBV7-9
CASSRGTDIYNEQFF
TGTGCCAGCAGCCGGGGGACTGATATATACAATGAGCAGTTCTTC
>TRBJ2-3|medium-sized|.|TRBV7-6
CASASTDTQYF
TGTGCCAGCGCTTCCACAGATACGCAGTATTTT
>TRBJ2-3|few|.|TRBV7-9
CASSHPGADTQYF
TGTGCCAGCAGCCACCCGGGTGCAGATACGCAGTATTTT
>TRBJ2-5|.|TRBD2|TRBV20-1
CSAQRAGGSETQYF
TGCAGTGCTCAAAGGGCGGGAGGGTCGGAGACCCAGTACTTC
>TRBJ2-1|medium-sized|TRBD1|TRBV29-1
CSVQHFTGTGYNEQFF
TGCAGCGTTCAACACTTCACCGGGACAGGCTACAATGAGCAGTTCTTC
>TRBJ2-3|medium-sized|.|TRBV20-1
CSARDLTRQTLSSTDTQYF
TGCAGTGCTAGAGATCTCACTCGCCAGACCCTATCTAGCACAGATACGCAGTATTTT